The present T cell receptor (beta chain) was sequenced within a study of T-cell reconstitution after alpha-beta-depleted transplantation in children. CDR1 is SEHNR, CDR2 FQNEAQ, per germline (reference sequence). V was trimmed by 1 base and J by 4 bases, leaving 10 bases between them. The CDR3 spans 14 residues. Unique molecular identifiers were incorporated during preparation of the TCRbeta library. TCRdb reprocessed the PCR reads with MiXCR, giving one entry per CDR3 protein. The table has approximately 350,000 distinct CDR3 sequences, 10% seen once. The clonotype comes from a human donor who donated a stem cell graft to a child with acute lymphoblastic leukemia. The sequencing here drew on PBMCs from the stem cell graft donor, taken from the stem cell graft. The chain recombines TRBV7-9 with TRBJ1-1; tentatively, D is TRBD1 (5 bases). This chain's CDR3 is CASSLGAGSTEAFF. CDR3 in DNA: TGTGCCAGCAGCTTAGGTGCAGGGAGCACTGAAGCTTTCTTT.